Below are 12 T cell receptor beta chains sequenced from a single sample in a study of identical twins. TCRdb reanalysed the 5' RACE reads using MiXCR and keeps one entry per CDR3 protein. The repertoire consists of 1.5 million to 2 million distinct CDR3 sequences, with more than 30% occurring once and the leading ten covering roughly 0.3%. Sequenced material: cord blood. Every receptor here comes from a newborn girl in good health.

This clonotype was seen a handful of times. The CDR3 sequence is CASSLGETTSNEQFF. Here the CDR3 DNA reads TGCGCCAGCAGCTTGGGAGAGACTACTAGCAATGAGCAGTTCTTC. The J gene is TRBJ2-1, the V gene TRBV5-1; tentative D call: TRBD2 (5 bases). The germline CDR1 and CDR2 sequences are SGHRS and YFSETQ. The V end lost 0 bases, the J end lost 6 bases, and 13 bases lay between the germline ends. The CDR3 extends over 15 amino acids.

This clonotype was seen more than once but under ten times. This chain connects TRBV7-8 to TRBJ2-1, with 13 bases that match TRBD2. J was trimmed by 4 bases and V by 5 bases; bases with no gene match: 8. The CDR3 extends over 17 amino acids. The V gene's germline CDR1 is SGHVS and CDR2 FQNEAQ. The CDR3 protein is CASSPKLTSGRYNEQFF. Here the CDR3 DNA reads TGTGCCAGCAGCCCGAAACTGACTAGCGGGAGGTACAATGAGCAGTTCTTC. The entire variable domain, with the rest obtained from reference TRBV7-8 and TRBJ2-1, is as follows: GAGVSQSPRYKVAKRGQDVALRCDPISGHVSLFWYQQALGQGPEFLTYFQNEAQLDKSGLPSDRFFAERPEGSVSTLKIQRTQQEDSAVYLCASSPKLTSGRYNEQFFGPGTRLTVL.

The J gene is TRBJ2-1, the V gene TRBV25-1; the match to TRBD2 covers 8 bases. V lost 2 bases and J lost 3; bases outside the gene matches: 3. Germline V gene data show CDR1 as MGHDK and CDR2 as SYGVNS. The CDR3 contains 15 residues. The CDR3 is CASSERRGVYNEQFF. The CDR3 DNA reads as TGTGCCAGCAGTGAAAGGCGGGGGGTCTACAATGAGCAGTTCTTC.

This clonotype was detected a few times. The chain recombines TRBV20-1 with TRBJ2-7; 15 nucleotides match TRBD2. Trimming took 5 bases from V and 2 from J; bases not matched to a gene: 10. The germline V gene encodes CDR1 DFQATT and CDR2 SNEGSKA (reference sequence). The CDR3 spans 17 residues. The CDR3 DNA reads as TGCAGTGCTTTTCCGGGACTAGCGGGGGGTCATGCCTACGAGCAGTACTTC. Its protein product is CSAFPGLAGGHAYEQYF.

The chain recombines TRBV12-3 or TRBV12-4 with TRBJ1-4, with unresolved D. CDR3 length equals 15 residues. V was trimmed by 5 bases and J by 8 bases, leaving 18 bases between them. The CDR3 DNA sequence: TGTGCCAGCAGTCCGAAGTTGGGGATAGAGGAAAAACTGTTTTTT. This encodes CASSPKLGIEEKLFF.

A few counts support this clonotype. This chain uses TRBV18 with TRBJ2-6, with D unclear. Germline V gives CDR1 KGHSH, CDR2 LQKENI. CDR3 size: 14 residues. Trimming removed 0 bases from V and 4 bases from J, with 4 bases in between. The CDR3, as DNA: TGTGCCAGCTCACCACCGCGAGGGGCCAACGTCCTGACTTTC. This codes for CASSPPRGANVLTF.

This clonotype has only one observation. J is TRBJ2-7 and V is TRBV14, with D hard to call. The germline CDR1 and CDR2 sequences are SGHDN and FVKESK. V shed 3 bases and J shed 9 bases, with 9 bases lying between them. The CDR3 loop spans 11 amino acids. The CDR3 protein is CASSHRHGQYF. CDR3 nucleotides: TGTGCCAGCAGCCACCGTCACGGGCAGTACTTC.

The chain has TRBV6-5 and TRBJ2-4, with 13 positions matching TRBD2. The better agreement between TRBJ2-7 and the DNA end casts doubt on the J call. The CDR3 loop spans 15 amino acids. Germline V lookup: CDR1 MNHEY, CDR2 SVGAGI. CDR3 DNA sequence: TGTGCCAGCAGCCGGACTAGCGGGGGAGGGAACGAGCAGTACTTC. Its translation: CASSRTSGGGNEQYF.

V usage is TRBV20-1 and J usage is TRBJ1-4; no reliable D call. The CDR3 consists of 12 residues. V dropped 0 bases and J dropped 7 bases, with 6 bases sitting between them. The germline CDR1 and CDR2 sequences are DFQATT and SNEGSKA (reference sequence). CDR3 residues: CSARDRPEKLFF. The CDR3 DNA is TGCAGTGCTAGAGATAGGCCTGAAAAACTGTTTTTT.

This clonotype was detected a few times. The chain has TRBV20-1 and TRBJ1-5; possible D gene TRBD1, 6 bases. The germline V and J ends were trimmed by 3 bases and 1 base, with 13 bases remaining between them. The CDR3 runs to 15 residues. The germline V gene encodes CDR1 DFQATT and CDR2 SNEGSKA (reference sequence). CDR3 amino acids: CSASETGPSNQPQHF. CDR3 coding DNA: TGCAGTGCTAGCGAAACAGGGCCGAGCAATCAGCCCCAGCATTTT.

The chain uses TRBV21-1 and TRBJ1-4; the table's TRBD1 call for D was not verified on the DNA. TRBV21-1 counts as a pseudogene. The CDR3 covers 15 residues. This CDR3 reads CASSKEGQGDEKLFF. The CDR3 DNA reads as TGTGCCAGCAGCAAAGAGGGACAGGGGGATGAAAAACTGTTTTTT.

This chain uses TRBV28 with TRBJ2-7; D assignment may be TRBD1 or TRBD2 (6 bases each). Germline values: CDR1 MDHEN, CDR2 SYDVKM. Trimming removed 11 bases from V and 3 bases from J, with 17 bases in between. The CDR3 sequence is 13 residues long. As DNA, the CDR3 is TGTGCCGGGGGCGGGACGGGCAACTACGAGCAGTACTTC. Translated, it gives CAGGGTGNYEQYF. The entire variable domain, with the rest obtained from reference TRBV28 and TRBJ2-7, is as follows: DVKVTQSSRYLVKRTGEKVFLECVQDMDHENMFWYRQDPGLGLRLIYFSYDVKMKEKGDIPEGYSVSREKKERFSLILESASTNQTSMYLCAGGGTGNYEQYFGPGTRLTVT.